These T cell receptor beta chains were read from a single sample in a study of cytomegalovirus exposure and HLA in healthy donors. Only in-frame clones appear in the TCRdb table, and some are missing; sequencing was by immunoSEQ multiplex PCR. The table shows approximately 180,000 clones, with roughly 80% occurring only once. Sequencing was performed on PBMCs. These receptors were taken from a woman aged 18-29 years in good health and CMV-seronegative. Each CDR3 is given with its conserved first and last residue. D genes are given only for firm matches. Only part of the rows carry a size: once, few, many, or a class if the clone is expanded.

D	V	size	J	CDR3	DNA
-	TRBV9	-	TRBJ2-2	CASSPRGDTGELFF	TGTGCCAGCAGCCCTAGGGGTGACACCGGGGAGCTGTTTTTT
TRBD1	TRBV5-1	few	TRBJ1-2	CASSLAGGGSYGYTF	TGCGCCAGCAGCTTGGCAGGGGGCGGAAGCTATGGCTACACCTTC
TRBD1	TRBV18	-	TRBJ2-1	CASEGQGSHEQFF	TGTGCCAGCGAGGGACAGGGATCCCATGAGCAGTTCTTC
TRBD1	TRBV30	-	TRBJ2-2	CAWSVQGYTGELFF	TGTGCCTGGAGTGTACAGGGGTACACCGGGGAGCTGTTTTTT
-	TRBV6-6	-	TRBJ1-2	CASSYQGRFNYGYTF	TGTGCCAGCAGTTACCAGGGTCGATTTAACTATGGCTACACCTTC
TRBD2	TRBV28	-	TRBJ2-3	CASSSPRSGGETDTQYF	TGTGCCAGCAGTTCCCCCCGTAGCGGGGGAGAGACCGATACGCAGTATTTT
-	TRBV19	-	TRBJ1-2	CASSIGGGDYGYTF	TGTGCCAGTAGTATAGGAGGGGGAGACTATGGCTACACCTTC
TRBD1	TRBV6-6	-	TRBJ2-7	CASNRGANYEQYF	TGTGCCAGCAACAGGGGCGCAAACTACGAGCAGTACTTC
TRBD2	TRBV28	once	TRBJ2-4	CASSWGLAGALAKNIQYF	TGTGCCAGCAGTTGGGGACTAGCGGGAGCCCTAGCCAAAAACATTCAGTACTTC
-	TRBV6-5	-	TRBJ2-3	CASSYSMGADTQYF	TGTGCCAGCAGTTACTCTATGGGAGCCGATACGCAGTATTTT
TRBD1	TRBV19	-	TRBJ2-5	CASSSLDRGREQYF	TGTGCCAGTAGTTCCCTCGACAGGGGGAGGGAGCAGTACTTC
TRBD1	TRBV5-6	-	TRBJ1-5	CASRDSSLANQPQHF	TGTGCCAGCCGGGACAGCTCTCTAGCAAATCAGCCCCAGCATTTT
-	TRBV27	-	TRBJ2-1	CASSLFGGYNEQFF	TGTGCCAGCAGTTTATTTGGCGGCTACAATGAGCAGTTCTTC
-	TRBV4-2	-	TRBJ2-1	CASSQGPGVPYNEQFF	TGTGCCAGCAGCCAGGGCCCAGGGGTCCCCTACAATGAGCAGTTCTTC
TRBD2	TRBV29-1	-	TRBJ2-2	CSVARTSGSSGELFF	TGCAGCGTTGCTAGGACTAGCGGGAGTAGCGGGGAGCTGTTTTTT
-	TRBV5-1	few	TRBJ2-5	CASSLYAGFQETQYF	TGCGCCAGCAGCTTGTATGCGGGTTTCCAAGAGACCCAGTACTTC